The clone carrying this TCR beta chain has a single count. The data were obtained in a study of radiotherapy plus CTLA-4 blockade in lung cancer. In germline, CDR1 is SGHTA, CDR2 FQGTGA. Trimming removed 2 bases at V and 0 bases at J, with 7 bases between. The CDR3 totals 14 residues. TCRdb keeps only in-frame clones here, not all; method: immunoSEQ multiplex PCR. The sample has about 80,000 clones; approximately 80% are singletons. This receptor was obtained from a human donor with non-small cell lung cancer who had stable disease on radiotherapy plus ipilimumab. The chain employs TRBV7-3 and TRBJ1-1; no firm D call. The source material was peripheral blood, sampled from a patient treated with radiotherapy plus ipilimumab. The CDR3 nucleotides read TGTGCCAGCAGCTTAGAACAGCTGAACACTGAAGCTTTCTTT. This encodes CASSLEQLNTEAFF. Supplemented by reference TRBV7-3 and TRBJ1-1, the full variable domain reads GAGVSQTPSNKVTEKGKYVELRCDPISGHTALYWYRQSLGQGPEFLIYFQGTGAADDSGLPNDRFFAVRPEGSVSTLKIQRTERGDSAVYLCASSLEQLNTEAFFGQGTRLTVV.